Following are 7 T cell receptor beta chains from one sample sequenced in a study of cytomegalovirus exposure and HLA in healthy donors. It was with 60 Vbeta and 13 Jbeta primers that the PCR ran. This table comes from immunoSEQ multiplex PCR, and its TCRdb copy is limited to in-frame clones, with some not included. The table shows hundreds of thousands of clones, with approximately 78% occurring only once. Input material: PBMCs. These receptors all stem from a male donor in good health and CMV-seronegative.

This sequence joins TRBV19 and TRBJ2-3; 8 bases line up with TRBD2. CDR3 length: 14 amino acids. V was pared by 3 bases and J by 4 bases, with 3 bases of the junction left unmatched. CDR1 is LNHDA, CDR2 SQIVND, per germline (reference sequence). The CDR3 protein is CASSIGRAADTQYF. CDR3 DNA sequence: TGTGCCAGTAGTATCGGGAGGGCGGCAGATACGCAGTATTTT.

The chain couples TRBV29-1 to TRBJ2-1; TRBD1 is a possible D gene (6 bases). The CDR3 extends over 13 amino acids. Trimming cost V 8 bases and J 4 bases, with 15 bases left between them. The V gene's germline CDR1 is SQVTM and CDR2 ANQGSEA. CDR3 in amino acids: CSTQGSNYNEQFF. CDR3 sequence (DNA): TGCAGCACCCAGGGGTCAAATTACAATGAGCAGTTCTTC.

The gene calls are TRBV5-6 and TRBJ1-3; 10 bases are a match to TRBD1. Trimming removed 2 bases from V and 4 bases from J; junction bases left unmatched: 9. CDR1 is SGHDT, CDR2 YYEEEE, per germline. The CDR3 covers 17 residues. CDR3 nucleotide sequence: TGTGCCAGCAGCTTACTTACCGGGACAGGGGTCGGAAACACCATATATTTT. This gives the protein CASSLLTGTGVGNTIYF.

This clone has a single count. The chain has TRBV11-2 and TRBJ2-5; 11 bases match TRBD2. The germline CDR1 and CDR2 sequences are SGHAT and FQNNGV. The length of the CDR3 is 15 residues. J lost 3 bases, V lost 6 bases, and 6 bases had no gene match. CDR3 bases: TGTGCCAGCAGTCCGATGACTAGCGGGGAAGAGACCCAGTACTTC. It yields the protein CASSPMTSGEETQYF.

The rearrangement uses TRBV14 and TRBJ2-7; no clear D gene. This CDR3 is built from 12 residues. Germline V lookup: CDR1 SGHDN, CDR2 FVKESK. V was cut by 1 base and J by 5 bases, with 6 bases left in between. As DNA, the CDR3 is TGTGCCAGCAGCCAAGTTTTCGACGAGCAGTACTTC. Protein sequence: CASSQVFDEQYF.

The J gene is TRBJ1-3, the V gene TRBV7-2; 9 positions agree with TRBD1. Per germline, CDR1 SGHTA and CDR2 FQGNSA. V dropped 5 bases and J dropped 2; count of bases not matched to a gene: 1. This CDR3 has 14 amino acids. DNA of the CDR3: TGTGCCAGCAGCCGGACAGGGGCTGGAAACACCATATATTTT. Encoded protein: CASSRTGAGNTIYF.

V gene TRBV7-2 combines with J gene TRBJ1-4; possibly TRBD1 for D (5 bases). The CDR3 has 15 amino acids. Germline V gene lookup returns CDR1 SGHTA and CDR2 FQGNSA. V was clipped by 5 bases and J by 6 bases, with 16 bases between them. The CDR3 region has the DNA TGTGCCAGCAGCCCCCGGGTCCGGGGGGATGAAAAACTGTTTTTT. Translation gives CASSPRVRGDEKLFF. Looking up the rest from reference TRBV7-2 and TRBJ1-4 gives the full variable domain: GAGVSQSPSNKVTEKGKDVELRCDPISGHTALYWYRQSLGQGLEFLIYFQGNSAPDKSGLPSDRFSAERTGGSVSTLTIQRTQQEDSAVYLCASSPRVRGDEKLFFGSGTQLSVL.